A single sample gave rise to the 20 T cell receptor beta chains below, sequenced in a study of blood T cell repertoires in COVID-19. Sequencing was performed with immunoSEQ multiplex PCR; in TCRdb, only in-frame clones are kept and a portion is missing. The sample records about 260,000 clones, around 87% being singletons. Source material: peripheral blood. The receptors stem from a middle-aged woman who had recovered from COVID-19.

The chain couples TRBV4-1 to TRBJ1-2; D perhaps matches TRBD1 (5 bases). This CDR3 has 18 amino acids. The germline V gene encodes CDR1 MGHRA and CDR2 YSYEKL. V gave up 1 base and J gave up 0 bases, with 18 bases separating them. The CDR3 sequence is CASSQVWLRGKANYGYTF. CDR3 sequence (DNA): TGCGCCAGCAGCCAAGTTTGGCTTAGGGGAAAAGCTAACTATGGCTACACCTTC.

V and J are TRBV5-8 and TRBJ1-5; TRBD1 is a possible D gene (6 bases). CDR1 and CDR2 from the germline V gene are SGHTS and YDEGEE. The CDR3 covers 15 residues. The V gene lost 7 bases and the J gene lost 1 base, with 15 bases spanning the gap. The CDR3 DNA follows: TGTGCCAGCTCCCGGGGGGCTCTGAGCAATCAGCCCCAGCATTTT. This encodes CASSRGALSNQPQHF.

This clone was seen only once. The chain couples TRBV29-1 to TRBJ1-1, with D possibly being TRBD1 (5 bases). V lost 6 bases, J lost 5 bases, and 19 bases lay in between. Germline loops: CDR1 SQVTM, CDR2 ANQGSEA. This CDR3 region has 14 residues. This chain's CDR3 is CSVPREGGGTEAFF. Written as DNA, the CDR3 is TGCAGCGTGCCCCGAGAGGGTGGGGGGACTGAAGCTTTCTTT.

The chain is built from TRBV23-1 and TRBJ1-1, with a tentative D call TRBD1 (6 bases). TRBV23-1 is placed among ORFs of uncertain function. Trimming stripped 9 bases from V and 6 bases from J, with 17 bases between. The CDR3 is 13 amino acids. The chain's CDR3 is CARVGGPRPEAFF. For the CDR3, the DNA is TGCGCCAGAGTGGGGGGGCCCCGGCCTGAAGCTTTCTTT.

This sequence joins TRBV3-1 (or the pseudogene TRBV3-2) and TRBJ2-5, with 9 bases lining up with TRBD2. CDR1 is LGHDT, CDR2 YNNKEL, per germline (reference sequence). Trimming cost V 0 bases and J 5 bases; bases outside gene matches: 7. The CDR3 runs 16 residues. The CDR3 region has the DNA TGTGCCAGCAGCCAAGATGGGCGGGGGGGCCGTGAGACCCAGTACTTC. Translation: CASSQDGRGGRETQYF.

This CDR3 is CASSQSWTGYYEQYF. The CDR3 DNA reads TGCGCCAGCAGCCAATCGTGGACAGGCTACTACGAGCAGTACTTC. The chain employs TRBV4-1 and TRBJ2-7; 7 bases are shared with TRBD1. The CDR3 is 15 residues long. V was clipped by 2 bases and J by 3 bases; unmatched bases: 7. Germline V gene data show CDR1 as MGHRA and CDR2 as YSYEKL.

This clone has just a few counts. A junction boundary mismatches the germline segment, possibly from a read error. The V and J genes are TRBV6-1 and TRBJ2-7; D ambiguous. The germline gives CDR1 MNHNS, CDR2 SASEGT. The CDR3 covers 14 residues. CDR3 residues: CASREDPSAYEQYF. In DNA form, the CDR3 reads TGTGCCAGCAGAGAAGACCCCAGCGCCTACGAGCAGTACTTC.

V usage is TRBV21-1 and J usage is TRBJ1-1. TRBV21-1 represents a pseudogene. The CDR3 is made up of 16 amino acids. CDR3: CASSKGPYITTTEAFF. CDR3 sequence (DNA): TGTGCCAGCAGCAAAGGACCATACATCACTACTACTGAAGCTTTCTTT.

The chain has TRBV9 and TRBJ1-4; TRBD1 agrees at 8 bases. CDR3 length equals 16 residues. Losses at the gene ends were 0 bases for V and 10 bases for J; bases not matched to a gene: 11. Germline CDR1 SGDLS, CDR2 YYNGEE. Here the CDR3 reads CASSVGLEQGEVKLFF. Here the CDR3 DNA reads TGTGCCAGCAGCGTAGGTCTCGAACAGGGGGAGGTAAAACTGTTTTTT.

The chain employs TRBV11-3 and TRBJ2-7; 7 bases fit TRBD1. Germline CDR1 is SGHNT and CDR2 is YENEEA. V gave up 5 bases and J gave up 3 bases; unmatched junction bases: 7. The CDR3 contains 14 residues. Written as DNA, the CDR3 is TGTGCCAGCAGCGCCACAGGGGAAAGCTACGAGCAGTACTTC. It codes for CASSATGESYEQYF.

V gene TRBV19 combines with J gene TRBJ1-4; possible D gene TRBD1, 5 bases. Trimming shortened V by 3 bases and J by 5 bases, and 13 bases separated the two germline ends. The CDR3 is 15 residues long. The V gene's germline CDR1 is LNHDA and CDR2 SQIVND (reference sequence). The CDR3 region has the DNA TGTGCCAGTAGTATTTGGGGCAGCACAAATGAAAAACTGTTTTTT. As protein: CASSIWGSTNEKLFF.

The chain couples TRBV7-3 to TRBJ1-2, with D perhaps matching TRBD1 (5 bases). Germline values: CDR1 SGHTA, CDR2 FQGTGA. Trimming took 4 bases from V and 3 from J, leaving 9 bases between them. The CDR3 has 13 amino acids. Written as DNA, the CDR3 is TGTGCCAGCAGCTCCGGGGGGGACTATGGCTACACCTTC. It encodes CASSSGGDYGYTF.

The CDR3 coding sequence is TGCGCCAGCAGCTTGGAGGCAGGTCCCCCCTATGGCTACACCTTC. As protein: CASSLEAGPPYGYTF. The J gene is TRBJ1-2, the V gene TRBV5-1, with D uncertain. Germline V gene data show CDR1 as SGHRS and CDR2 as YFSETQ. Trimming removed 0 bases at V and 4 bases at J, with 13 bases between. The CDR3 sequence is 15 residues long.

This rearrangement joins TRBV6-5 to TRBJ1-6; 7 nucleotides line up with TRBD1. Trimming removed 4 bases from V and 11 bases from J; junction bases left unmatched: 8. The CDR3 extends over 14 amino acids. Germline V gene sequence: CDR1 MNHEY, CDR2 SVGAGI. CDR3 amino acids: CASSLQGSGAPLHF. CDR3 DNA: TGTGCCAGCAGTTTACAGGGGTCTGGGGCACCCCTCCACTTT.

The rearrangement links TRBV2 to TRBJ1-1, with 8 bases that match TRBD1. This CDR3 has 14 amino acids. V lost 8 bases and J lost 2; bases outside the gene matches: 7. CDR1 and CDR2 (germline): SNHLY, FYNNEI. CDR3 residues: CASFRDRSNTEAFF. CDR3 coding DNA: TGTGCCAGCTTTCGGGACAGGAGCAACACTGAAGCTTTCTTT.

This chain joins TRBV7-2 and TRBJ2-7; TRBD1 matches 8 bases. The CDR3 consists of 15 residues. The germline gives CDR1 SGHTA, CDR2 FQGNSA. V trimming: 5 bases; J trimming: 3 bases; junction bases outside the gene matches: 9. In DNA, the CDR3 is TGTGCCAGCAGCCTCGGACAGGGCGTTTTCTACGAGCAGTACTTC. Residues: CASSLGQGVFYEQYF.

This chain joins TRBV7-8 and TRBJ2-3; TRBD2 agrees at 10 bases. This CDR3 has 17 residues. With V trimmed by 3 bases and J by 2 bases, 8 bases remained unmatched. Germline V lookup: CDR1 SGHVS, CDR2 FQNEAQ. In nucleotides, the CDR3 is TGTGCCAGCAGCTTCCCTCTAGCGGGGGAGTACACAGATACGCAGTATTTT. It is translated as CASSFPLAGEYTDTQYF.

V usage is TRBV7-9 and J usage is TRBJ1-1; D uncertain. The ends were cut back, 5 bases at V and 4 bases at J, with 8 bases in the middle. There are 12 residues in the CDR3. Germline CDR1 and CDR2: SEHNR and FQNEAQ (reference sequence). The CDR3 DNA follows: TGTGCCAGCAGCCCCAGTGGCACTGAAGCTTTCTTT. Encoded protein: CASSPSGTEAFF.

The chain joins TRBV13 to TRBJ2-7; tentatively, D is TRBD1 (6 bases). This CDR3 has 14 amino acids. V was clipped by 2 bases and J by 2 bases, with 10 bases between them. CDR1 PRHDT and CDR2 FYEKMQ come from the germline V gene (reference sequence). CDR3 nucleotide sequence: TGTGCCAGCAGCTTACGCAGGGGACCCTACGAGCAGTACTTC. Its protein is CASSLRRGPYEQYF.

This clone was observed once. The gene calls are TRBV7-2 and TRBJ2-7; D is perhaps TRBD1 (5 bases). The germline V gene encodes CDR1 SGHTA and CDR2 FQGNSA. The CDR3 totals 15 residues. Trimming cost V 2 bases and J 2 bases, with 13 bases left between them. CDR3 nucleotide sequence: TGTGCCAGCAGCTTATCTTCAGGGAATCCCTACGAGCAGTACTTC. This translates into CASSLSSGNPYEQYF. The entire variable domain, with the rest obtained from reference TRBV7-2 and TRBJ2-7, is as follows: GAGVSQSPSNKVTEKGKDVELRCDPISGHTALYWYRQSLGQGLEFLIYFQGNSAPDKSGLPSDRFSAERTGGSVSTLTIQRTQQEDSAVYLCASSLSSGNPYEQYFGPGTRLTVT.